Listed here is a single T cell receptor (beta chain). The table came from immunoSEQ multiplex PCR; TCRdb's copy has only in-frame clones and leaves some out. Of 110,000 to 150,000 clones in the sample, 88% were seen once. These data originate in a study of control samples from healthy donors and cancer patients. Germline V lookup: CDR1 LNHNV, CDR2 YYDKDF (reference sequence). Trimming took off 0 bases at V and 5 bases at J, with 16 bases between the two ends. This CDR3 has 16 residues. Sequencing was performed on blood. The chain employs TRBV15 and TRBJ2-5, with TRBD2 as a possible D gene (5 bases). This TCR was sampled from a woman aged 25 to 39 in good health. CDR3 amino acids: CATSRDQADRQETQYF. The CDR3 nucleotides are TGTGCCACCAGCAGAGATCAAGCGGACCGTCAGGAGACCCAGTACTTC.